Sequencing of this T cell receptor (beta chain) was carried out in a study of T cells expressing NK-cell markers. Study-wide background: Researchers got TCR beta repertoires out of sorted CD3+CD56+NKG2C+, CD3+CD56+NKG2C- and CD3+CD56-NKG2C+ T cells. Study outcomes and limitations: Of the CD8+ T cells in more than five donors, about 1.0-7.0% belonged to dominant NKG2C+ clonotypes.

The CDR3 runs 16 residues. Germline V gene data show CDR1 as LGHDT and CDR2 as YNNKEL (reference sequence). As to this clonotype: Antigen specificity is unknown.

TCRdb reprocessed the 5' RACE reads and keeps a single row for each CDR3 protein, giving no DNA. This sample's table has about 460,000 distinct CDR3 sequences. The sequence was obtained from a woman aged 45-59 years in good health. Input material: blood T cells: a sorted CD56 or NKG2C T cell subset, CD4+ or CD8+ T cells, or bulk PBMC T cells (not recorded which). The V gene is TRBV3-1, the J gene TRBJ2-5; TCRdb designates TRBD1, a call that cannot be tested without DNA. CDR3: CASSQGDIGYQETQYF.